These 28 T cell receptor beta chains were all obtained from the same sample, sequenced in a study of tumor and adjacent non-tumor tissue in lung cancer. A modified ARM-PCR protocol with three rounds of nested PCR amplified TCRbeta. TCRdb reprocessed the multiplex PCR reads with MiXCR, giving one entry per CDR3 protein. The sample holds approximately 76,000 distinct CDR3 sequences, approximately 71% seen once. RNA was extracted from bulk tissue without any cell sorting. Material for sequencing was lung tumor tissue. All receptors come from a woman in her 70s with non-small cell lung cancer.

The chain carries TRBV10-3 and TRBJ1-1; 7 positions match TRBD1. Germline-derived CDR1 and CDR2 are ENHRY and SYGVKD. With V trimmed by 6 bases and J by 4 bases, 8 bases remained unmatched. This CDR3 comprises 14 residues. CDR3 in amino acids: CAIRGDRERTEAFF. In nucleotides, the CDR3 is TGTGCCATCAGAGGAGACAGGGAGCGCACTGAAGCTTTCTTT.

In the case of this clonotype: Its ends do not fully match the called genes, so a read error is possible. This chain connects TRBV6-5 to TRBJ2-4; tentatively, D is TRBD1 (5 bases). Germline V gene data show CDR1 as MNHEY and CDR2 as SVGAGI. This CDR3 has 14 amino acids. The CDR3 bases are TGTACCAGTAGCCCCACCAGGGCTGGAGACATTCAGTACTTC. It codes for CTSSPTRAGDIQYF.

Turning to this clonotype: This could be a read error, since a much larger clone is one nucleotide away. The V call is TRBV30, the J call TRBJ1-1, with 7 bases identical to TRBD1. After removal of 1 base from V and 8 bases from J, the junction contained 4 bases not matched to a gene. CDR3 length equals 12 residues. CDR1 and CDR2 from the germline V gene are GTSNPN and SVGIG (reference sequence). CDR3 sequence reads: CAWSGETGEAFF. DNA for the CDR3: TGTGCCTGGAGTGGGGAGACAGGGGAAGCTTTCTTT.

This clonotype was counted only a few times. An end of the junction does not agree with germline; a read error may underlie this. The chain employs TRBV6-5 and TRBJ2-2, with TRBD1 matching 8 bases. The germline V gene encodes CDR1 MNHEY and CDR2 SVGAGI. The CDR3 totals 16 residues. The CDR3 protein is CASSRGQGVSLGVLFF. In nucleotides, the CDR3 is TGTGCCAGTAGCCGAGGACAGGGAGTCTCCCTCGGGGTGCTGTTTTTC.

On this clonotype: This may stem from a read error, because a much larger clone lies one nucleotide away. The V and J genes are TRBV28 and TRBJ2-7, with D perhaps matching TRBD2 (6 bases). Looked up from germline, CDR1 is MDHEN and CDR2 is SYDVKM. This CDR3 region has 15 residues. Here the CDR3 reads CASRLWGESIYEQYF. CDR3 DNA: TGTGCCAGCAGATTATGGGGGGAATCGATCTACGAGCAGTACTTC.

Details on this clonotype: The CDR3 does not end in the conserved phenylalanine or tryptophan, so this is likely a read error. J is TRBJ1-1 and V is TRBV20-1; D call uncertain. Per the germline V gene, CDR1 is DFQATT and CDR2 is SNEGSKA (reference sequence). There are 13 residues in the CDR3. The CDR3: CSVRALTSPEAFL. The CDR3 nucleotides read TGCAGTGTTAGAGCCCTCACTAGCCCTGAAGCTTTCTTA.

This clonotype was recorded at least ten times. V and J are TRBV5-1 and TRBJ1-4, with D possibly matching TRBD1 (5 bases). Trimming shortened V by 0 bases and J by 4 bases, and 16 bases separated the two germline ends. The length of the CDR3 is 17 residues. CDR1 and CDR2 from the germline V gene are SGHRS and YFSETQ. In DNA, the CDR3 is TGCGCCAGCAGCTTGGAGGGCTCGGGACGGATTAATGAAAAACTGTTTTTT. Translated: CASSLEGSGRINEKLFF.

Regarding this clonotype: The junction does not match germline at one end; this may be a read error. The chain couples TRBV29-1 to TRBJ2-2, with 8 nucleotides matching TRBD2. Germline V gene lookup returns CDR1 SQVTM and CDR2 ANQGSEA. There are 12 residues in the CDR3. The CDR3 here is CSVSGGSAELFF. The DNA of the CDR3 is TGTAGCGTCAGCGGGGGCTCCGCGGAGCTGTTTTTT.

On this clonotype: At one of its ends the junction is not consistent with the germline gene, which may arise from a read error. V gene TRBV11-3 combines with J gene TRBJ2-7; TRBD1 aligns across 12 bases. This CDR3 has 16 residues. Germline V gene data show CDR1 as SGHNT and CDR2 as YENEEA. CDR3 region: CASSLGQGASSYEQYF. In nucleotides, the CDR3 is TGTGCCAGCAGTTTGGGACAGGGGGCCTCCTCCTATGAGCAGTACTTC.

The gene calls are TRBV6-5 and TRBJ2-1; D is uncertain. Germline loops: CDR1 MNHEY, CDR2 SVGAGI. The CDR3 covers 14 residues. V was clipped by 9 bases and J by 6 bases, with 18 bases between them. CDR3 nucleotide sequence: TGTGCCAGGAGTACAGCCGGTCCTCTCAATGAGCAGTTCTTC. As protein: CARSTAGPLNEQFF.

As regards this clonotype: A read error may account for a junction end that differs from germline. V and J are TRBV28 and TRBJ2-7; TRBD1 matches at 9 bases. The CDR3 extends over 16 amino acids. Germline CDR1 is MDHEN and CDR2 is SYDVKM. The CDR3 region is CASSLPRDRVSYEKYF. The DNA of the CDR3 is TGTGCCAGCAGTTTACCCCGGGACAGGGTTTCCTACGAGAAGTACTTC.

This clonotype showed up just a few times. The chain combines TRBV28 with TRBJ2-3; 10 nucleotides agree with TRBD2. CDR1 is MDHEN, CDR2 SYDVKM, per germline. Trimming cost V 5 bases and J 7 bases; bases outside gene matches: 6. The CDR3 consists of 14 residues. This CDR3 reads CASSAGLARNTQYF. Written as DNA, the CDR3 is TGTGCCAGCAGTGCGGGACTAGCGAGGAATACGCAGTATTTT.

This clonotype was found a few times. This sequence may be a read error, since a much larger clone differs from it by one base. The CDR3 DNA is TGCAGTGCTAGAGACTGGGGTGAACTAGCGAGAGAGGGGTACAATGAGCAGTTCTTC. Translation: CSARDWGELAREGYNEQFF. The V gene is TRBV20-1, the J gene TRBJ2-1; TRBD2 matches at 7 bases. V lost 0 bases to trimming and J lost 4 bases; unmatched junction nucleotides: 18. This CDR3 region has 19 residues. The germline gives CDR1 DFQATT, CDR2 SNEGSKA (reference sequence).

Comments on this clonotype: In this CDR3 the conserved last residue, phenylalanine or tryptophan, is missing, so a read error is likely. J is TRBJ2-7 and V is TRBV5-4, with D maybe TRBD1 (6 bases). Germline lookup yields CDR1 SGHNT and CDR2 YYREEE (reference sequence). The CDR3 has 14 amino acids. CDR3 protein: CASQRDNLYEEQYL. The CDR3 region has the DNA TGTGCTAGCCAAAGGGACAACCTCTACGAAGAGCAGTACCTC.

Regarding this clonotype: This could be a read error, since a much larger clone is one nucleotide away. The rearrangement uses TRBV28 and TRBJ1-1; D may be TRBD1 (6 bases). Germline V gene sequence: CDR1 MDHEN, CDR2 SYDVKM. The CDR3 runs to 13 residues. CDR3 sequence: CVSSLTGASEAFF. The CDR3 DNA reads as TGTGTCAGCAGTTTAACGGGGGCTTCTGAAGCTTTCTTT.

The CDR3 coding sequence is TGTGCCAGCTCAGAGCACCTCGAGCAGTACTTC. This encodes CASSEHLEQYF. The chain is built from TRBV18 and TRBJ2-7; D call uncertain. The germline gives CDR1 KGHSH, CDR2 LQKENI. Trimming removed 5 bases from V and 6 bases from J, with 8 bases in between. The CDR3 sequence is 11 residues long.

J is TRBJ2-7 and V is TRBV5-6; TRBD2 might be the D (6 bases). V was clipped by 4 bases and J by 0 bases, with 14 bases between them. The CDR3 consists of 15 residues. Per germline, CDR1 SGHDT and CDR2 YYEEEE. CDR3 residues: CASSQTSTYSYEQYF. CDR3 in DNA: TGTGCCAGCAGCCAGACTAGTACCTACTCCTACGAGCAGTACTTC.

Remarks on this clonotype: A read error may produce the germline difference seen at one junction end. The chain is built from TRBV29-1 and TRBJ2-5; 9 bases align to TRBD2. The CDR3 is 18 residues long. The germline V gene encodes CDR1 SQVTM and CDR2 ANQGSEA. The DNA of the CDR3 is TGCAGCGTTTTGGTACTAGCGGGCCTCGATGGATTCCAACAGACCCAGTATTTC. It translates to CSVLVLAGLDGFQQTQYF.

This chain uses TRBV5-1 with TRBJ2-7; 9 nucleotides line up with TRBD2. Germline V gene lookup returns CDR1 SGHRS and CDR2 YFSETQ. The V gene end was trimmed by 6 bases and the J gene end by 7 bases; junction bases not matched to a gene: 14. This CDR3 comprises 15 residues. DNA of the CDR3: TGCGCCAGCATCTACATAGCGGGAGAACTCTATGAGCAGTACTTC. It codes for CASIYIAGELYEQYF.

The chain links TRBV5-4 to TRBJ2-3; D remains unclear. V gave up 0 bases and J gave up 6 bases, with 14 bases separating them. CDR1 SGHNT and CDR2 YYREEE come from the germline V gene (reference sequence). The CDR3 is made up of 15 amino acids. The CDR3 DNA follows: TGTGCCAGCAGCTTGGCCCGCAGGATCGCGGATACGCAGTATTTT. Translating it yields CASSLARRIADTQYF.

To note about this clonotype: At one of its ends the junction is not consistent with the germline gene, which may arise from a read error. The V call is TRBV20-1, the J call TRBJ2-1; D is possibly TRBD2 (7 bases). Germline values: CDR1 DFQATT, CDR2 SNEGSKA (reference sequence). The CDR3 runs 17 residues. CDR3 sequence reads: CSPSGGGGWRGSNEQFF. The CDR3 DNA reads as TGCAGTCCTAGTGGTGGGGGGGGCTGGAGGGGAAGCAATGAGCAGTTCTTC.

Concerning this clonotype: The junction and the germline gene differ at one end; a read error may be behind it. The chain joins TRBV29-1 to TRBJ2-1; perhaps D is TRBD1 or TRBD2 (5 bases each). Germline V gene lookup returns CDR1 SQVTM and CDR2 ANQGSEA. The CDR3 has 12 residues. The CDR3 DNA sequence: TGCAGCGTCGCCGGGGCTGGTAATGAGCACTTCTTC. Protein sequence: CSVAGAGNEHFF.

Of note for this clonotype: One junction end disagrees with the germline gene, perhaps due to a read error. The CDR3 DNA reads as TGTGCCAGCGGCTTGGGGGGACTAGCGGGCGTCTACAATGAGCAATTCTTC. Amino acid sequence: CASGLGGLAGVYNEQFF. The V and J genes are TRBV5-4 and TRBJ2-1; TRBD2 agrees at 12 bases. The CDR3 totals 17 residues. Germline V gene sequence: CDR1 SGHNT, CDR2 YYREEE (reference sequence).

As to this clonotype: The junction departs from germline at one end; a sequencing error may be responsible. CDR3 sequence (DNA): TGCGGCGTTGAACGGGTGGATACCGGGGAACTGTTTTTT. Translated, it gives CGVERVDTGELFF. The chain links TRBV29-1 to TRBJ2-2, with D perhaps TRBD2 (5 bases). This CDR3 contains 13 residues. Per the germline V gene, CDR1 is SQVTM and CDR2 is ANQGSEA.

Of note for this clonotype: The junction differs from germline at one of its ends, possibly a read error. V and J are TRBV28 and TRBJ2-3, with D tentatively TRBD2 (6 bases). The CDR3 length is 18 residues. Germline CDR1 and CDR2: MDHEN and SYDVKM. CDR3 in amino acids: CAGSFTPGQAGSTDTQYF. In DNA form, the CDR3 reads TGTGCCGGCAGTTTCACTCCTGGACAAGCGGGTTCCACAGATACGCAGTATTTT.

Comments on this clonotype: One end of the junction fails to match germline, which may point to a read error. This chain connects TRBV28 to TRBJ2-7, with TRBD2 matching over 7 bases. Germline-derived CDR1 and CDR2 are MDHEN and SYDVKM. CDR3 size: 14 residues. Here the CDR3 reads CASGFRGDSYEQNF. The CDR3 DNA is TGTGCCAGCGGTTTTCGGGGGGACTCCTACGAGCAGAACTTC.

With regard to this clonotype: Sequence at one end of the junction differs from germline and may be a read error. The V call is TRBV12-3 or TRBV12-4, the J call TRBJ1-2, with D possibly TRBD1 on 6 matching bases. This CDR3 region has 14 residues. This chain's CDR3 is CASSPRGTNYGYTF. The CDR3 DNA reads TGTGCCAGCAGCCCCAGGGGCACTAACTATGGTTACACCTTC.

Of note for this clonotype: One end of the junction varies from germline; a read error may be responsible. CDR3 in amino acids: CASSKDRGRLTEAIF. CDR3 DNA: TGCGCCAGCAGCAAAGACAGGGGGCGGTTGACTGAGGCTATCTTT. The chain joins TRBV4-1 to TRBJ1-1, with 10 nucleotides matching TRBD1. The CDR3 is 15 amino acids. Germline V gene sequence: CDR1 MGHRA, CDR2 YSYEKL.